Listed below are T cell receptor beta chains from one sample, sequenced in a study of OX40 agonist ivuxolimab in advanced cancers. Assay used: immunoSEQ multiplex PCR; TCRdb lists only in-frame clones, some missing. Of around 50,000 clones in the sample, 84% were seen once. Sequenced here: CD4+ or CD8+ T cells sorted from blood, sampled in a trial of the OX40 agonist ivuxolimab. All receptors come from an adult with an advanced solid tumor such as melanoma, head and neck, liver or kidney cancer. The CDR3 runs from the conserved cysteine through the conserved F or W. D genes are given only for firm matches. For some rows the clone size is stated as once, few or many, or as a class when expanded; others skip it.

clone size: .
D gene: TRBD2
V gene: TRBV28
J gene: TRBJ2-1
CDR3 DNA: TGTGCCAGCAGTTTCGGGTTTGCGGGAGGGCCCGATGAGCAGTTCTTC
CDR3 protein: CASSFGFAGGPDEQFF

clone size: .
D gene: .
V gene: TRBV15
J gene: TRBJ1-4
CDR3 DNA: TGTGCCACCAGCGTGGGGACTAATGAAAAACTGTTTTTT
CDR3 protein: CATSVGTNEKLFF

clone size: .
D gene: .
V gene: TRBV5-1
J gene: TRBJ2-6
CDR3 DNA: TGCGCCAGCAGCTTGTGGGCGGACAGCTCTGGGGCCAACGTCCTGACTTTC
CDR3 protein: CASSLWADSSGANVLTF

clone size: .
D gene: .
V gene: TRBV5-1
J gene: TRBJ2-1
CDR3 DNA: TGCGCCAGCAGCTTCCGGGAATCATACAATGAGCAGTTCTTC
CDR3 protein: CASSFRESYNEQFF

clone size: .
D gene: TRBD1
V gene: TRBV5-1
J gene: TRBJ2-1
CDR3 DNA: TGCGCCAGCAGCCCGGAGGGGACAGGGGCTAGCGATGAGCAGTTCTTC
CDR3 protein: CASSPEGTGASDEQFF

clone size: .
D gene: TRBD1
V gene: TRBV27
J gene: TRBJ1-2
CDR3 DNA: TGTGCCAGCAGTCCACGGACAGGGTATGGCTACACCTTC
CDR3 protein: CASSPRTGYGYTF

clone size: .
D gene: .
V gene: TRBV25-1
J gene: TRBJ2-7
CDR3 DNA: TGTGCCAGCAGTATAACAGGGAACGAGCAGTACTTC
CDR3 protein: CASSITGNEQYF

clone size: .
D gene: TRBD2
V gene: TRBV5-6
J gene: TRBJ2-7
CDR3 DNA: TGTGCCAGCAGCTTGGCCAGCGGGAGGGCCGCTTACGGGCAGTACTTC
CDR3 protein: CASSLASGRAAYGQYF

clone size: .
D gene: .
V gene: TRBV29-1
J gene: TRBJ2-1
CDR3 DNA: TGCAGCGTTGAACCTAGACGGGGGAATGAGCAGTTCTTC
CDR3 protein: CSVEPRRGNEQFF

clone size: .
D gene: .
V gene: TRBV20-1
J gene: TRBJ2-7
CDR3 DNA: TGCAGTGTGTATGGTTCCTACGAGCAGTACTTC
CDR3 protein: CSVYGSYEQYF

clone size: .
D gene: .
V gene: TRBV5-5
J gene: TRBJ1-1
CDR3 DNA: TGTGCCAGCAGCTTGTTGATACGAGGGAACACTGAAGCTTTCTTT
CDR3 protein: CASSLLIRGNTEAFF

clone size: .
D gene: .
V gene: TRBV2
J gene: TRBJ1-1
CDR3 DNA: TGTGCCAGCAGTGTAAGCGAGGCTAACACTGAAGCTTTCTTT
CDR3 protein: CASSVSEANTEAFF

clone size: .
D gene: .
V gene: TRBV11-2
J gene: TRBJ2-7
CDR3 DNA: TGTGCCAGCAGCTTAGATCACGGGGGGCAGAACGAGCAGTACTTC
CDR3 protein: CASSLDHGGQNEQYF

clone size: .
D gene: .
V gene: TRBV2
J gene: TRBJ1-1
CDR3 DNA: TGTGCCAGCAGGTCCGGGGAGGGCACTGAAGCTTTCTTT
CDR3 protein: CASRSGEGTEAFF

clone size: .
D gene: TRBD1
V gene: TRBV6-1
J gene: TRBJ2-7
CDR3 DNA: TGTGCCAGCAGTGAGCTGGGAGGCAGGGGGCAGCTCGTGAGAAGCGAGCAGTACTTC
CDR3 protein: CASSELGGRGQLVRSEQYF

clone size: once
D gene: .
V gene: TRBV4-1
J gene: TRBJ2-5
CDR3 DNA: TGCGCCAGCAGCCAGGGGGCGGGAGAGACCCAGTACTTC
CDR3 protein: CASSQGAGETQYF

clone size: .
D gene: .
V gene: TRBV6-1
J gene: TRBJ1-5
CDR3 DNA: TGTGCCAGCAGTGAACGCCCGGGGCTAGGAAATCAGCCCCAGCATTTT
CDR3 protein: CASSERPGLGNQPQHF

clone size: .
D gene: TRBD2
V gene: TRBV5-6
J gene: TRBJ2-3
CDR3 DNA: TGTGCCACGAGTAGGGGTGCGGGAGTACCAGATACGCAGTATTTT
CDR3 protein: CATSRGAGVPDTQYF

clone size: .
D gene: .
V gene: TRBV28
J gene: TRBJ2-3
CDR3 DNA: TGTGCCGGCAGTTCTCCGGGGGGCGCAACAGATACGCAGTATTTT
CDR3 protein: CAGSSPGGATDTQYF

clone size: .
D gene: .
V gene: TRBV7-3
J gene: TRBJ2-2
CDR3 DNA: TGTGCCAGCAGCCCTACCACCGGGGAGCTGTTTTTT
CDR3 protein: CASSPTTGELFF